A selection of T cell receptor beta chains follows, all from one sample in a study of identical twins. TCRdb itself ran the 5' RACE reads through MiXCR, one entry per CDR3 protein. The profile shows about 660,000 distinct CDR3 sequences, around 8.3% of them singletons. In addition, the sample was reused for a study of yellow fever vaccine responses in identical twins.

Sequencing input: PBMCs. The receptors here all came from a young woman in good health. CDR3s include the opening cysteine and the closing phenylalanine or tryptophan.

>TRBV28|TRBJ2-7
CASNLIVVGASSYEQYF
>TRBV3-1|TRBJ2-2
CASSHFYSSGGAGTGELFF
>TRBV7-9|TRBJ1-2
CASSLAGRPVLYGYTF
>TRBV6-5|TRBJ2-2
CASSYSGGGTGELFF
>TRBV6-1|TRBJ2-1
CASSVYGNHTF
>TRBV12-3/TRBV12-4|TRBJ1-6
CASRSGQGGSPLHF
>TRBV2|TRBJ2-3
CASRRYSGGYTDTQYF
>TRBV20-1|TRBJ2-5
CSARQTGTRRSETQYF
>TRBV5-1|TRBJ2-5
CASSLGRTSGGGGETQYF
>TRBV12-3/TRBV12-4|TRBJ2-2
CASSLRRGLTAGELFF
>TRBV4-2|TRBJ2-2
CASSHPDDTGELFF
>TRBV13|TRBJ2-3
CASSSHRGGRSTDTQYF
>TRBV7-9|TRBJ2-3
CASSLTDSQYF
>TRBV2|TRBJ2-1
CASSVSSGRLRYNEQFF
>TRBV11-2|TRBJ2-3
CASSAPRLAGGVTDTQYF
>TRBV7-2|TRBJ2-4
CASSLRGMAKNIQYF
>TRBV12-3/TRBV12-4|TRBJ2-1
CASSQGVRLAGVNEQFF
>TRBV4-2|TRBJ2-1
CASSPTRRGAPSSYNEQFF
>TRBV4-1|TRBJ2-2
CASSHTTLNTGELFF
>TRBV7-2|TRBJ2-7
CASSPDRGATYEQYF
>TRBV7-6|TRBJ2-7
CASSLETSGIYEQYF
>TRBV12-3/TRBV12-4|TRBJ2-1
CASSTSGGAPFF
>TRBV30|TRBJ2-7
CAWSGDGYEQYF
>TRBV5-1|TRBJ1-4
CASSRQEQAANEKLFF
>TRBV27|TRBJ2-1
CASSFLGEYHNEQFF
>TRBV20-1|TRBJ2-1
CSATPRSGRPYNEQFF
>TRBV27|TRBJ2-7
CASSFTGIPYEQYF
>TRBV4-2|TRBJ1-2
CASSQEGRGIANYGYTF
>TRBV5-1|TRBJ2-1
CASSLVSGGLGEQFF
>TRBV24-1|TRBJ2-6
CATSPTGPGANVLTF
>TRBV4-3|TRBJ2-5
CASSPDTSGKRGTQYF
>TRBV7-9|TRBJ2-5
CASSATEETQYF
>TRBV29-1|TRBJ2-7
CSVVGGGLSYEQYF
>TRBV4-3|TRBJ2-3
CASSQDFGLAGVDTQYF
>TRBV24-1|TRBJ2-3
CATTSDRGDTQYF
>TRBV12-3/TRBV12-4|TRBJ2-7
CASRSEGRSYEQYF
>TRBV4-2|TRBJ2-1
CASSQESLVALSYNEQFF
>TRBV15|TRBJ2-7
CATSETGLTYEQYF
>TRBV6-1|TRBJ2-7
CASLSPKGTGNYEQYF
>TRBV9|TRBJ2-1
CASSVTTKPTSYNEQFF
>TRBV28|TRBJ2-5
CASSWSRTSGMIQETQYF
>TRBV5-1|TRBJ2-2
CASSPWGRGELFF
>TRBV28|TRBJ2-3
CASRGLFSTDTQYF
>TRBV6-1|TRBJ1-1
CASSMSGSITEAFF
>TRBV6-1|TRBJ2-1
CASTEVLTDNEQFF
>TRBV5-1|TRBJ2-1
CASSLVGWDRDYNEQFF
>TRBV11-2|TRBJ2-2
CASSLMGGAGELFF
>TRBV28|TRBJ2-1
CASSSRVNRFF
>TRBV7-9|TRBJ1-2
CASSLSLERVVNGYTF
>TRBV28|TRBJ1-2
CASRSQGGNYGYTF
>TRBV20-1|TRBJ2-5
CSARDLGSGGIGAQYF
>TRBV7-8|TRBJ2-5
CASSLRPGRETQYF
>TRBV7-9|TRBJ2-5
CAIPGQEYQETQYF
>TRBV7-8|TRBJ2-7
CASSSGSGGAYEQYF
>TRBV30|TRBJ2-1
CAWSGLPSEVNWFF
>TRBV5-1|TRBJ1-1
CASNPTGMAMNTEAFF
>TRBV11-1|TRBJ2-1
CASSLGLRDGRVGSGDNEQFF
>TRBV6-6|TRBJ1-2
CASSYGQDGYTF